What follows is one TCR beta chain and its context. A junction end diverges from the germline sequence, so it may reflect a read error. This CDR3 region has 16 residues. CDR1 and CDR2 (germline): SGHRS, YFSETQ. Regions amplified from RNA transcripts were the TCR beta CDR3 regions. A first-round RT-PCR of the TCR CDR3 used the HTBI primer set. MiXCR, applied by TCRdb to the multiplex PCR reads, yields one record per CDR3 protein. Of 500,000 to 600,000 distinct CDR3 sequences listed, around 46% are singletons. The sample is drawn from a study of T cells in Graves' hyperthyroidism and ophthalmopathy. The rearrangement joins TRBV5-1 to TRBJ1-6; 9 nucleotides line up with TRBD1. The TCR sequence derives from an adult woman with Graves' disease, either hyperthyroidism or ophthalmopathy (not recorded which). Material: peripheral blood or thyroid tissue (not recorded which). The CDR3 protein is CASSSLNRGHNSPLHF. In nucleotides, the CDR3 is TGTGCCAGCAGTTCCCTTAACAGGGGGCATAATTCACCCCTCCACTTT. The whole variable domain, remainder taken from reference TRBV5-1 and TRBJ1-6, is KAGVTQTPRYLIKTRGQQVTLSCSPISGHRSVSWYQQTPGQGLQFLFEYFSETQRNKGNFPGRFSGRQFSNSRSEMNVSTLELGDSALYLCASSSLNRGHNSPLHFGNGTRLTVT.